The 29 T cell receptor beta chains given below trace back to one sample, sequenced in a study of blood T cell repertoires in COVID-19. Only in-frame clones appear in the TCRdb table, and some are missing; sequencing was by immunoSEQ multiplex PCR. The table lists some 240,000 clones, about 85% of them singletons. Sequencing was performed on peripheral blood. These receptors were taken from a man in his 60s who had recovered from COVID-19.

The genes are TRBV19 and TRBJ1-4; D remains unclear. The germline V gene has CDR1 LNHDA and CDR2 SQIVND (reference sequence). The ends were cut back, 7 bases at V and 5 bases at J, with 17 bases in the middle. The CDR3 is 15 residues long. The CDR3 region has the DNA TGTGCCAGTACTCTATACCGAGGCGCCAATGAAAAACTGTTTTTT. Its translation: CASTLYRGANEKLFF. The entire variable domain, with the rest obtained from reference TRBV19 and TRBJ1-4, is as follows: DGGITQSPKYLFRKEGQNVTLSCEQNLNHDAMYWYRQDPGQGLRLIYYSQIVNDFQKGDIAEGYSVSREKKESFPLTVTSAQKNPTAFYLCASTLYRGANEKLFFGSGTQLSVL.

The chain links TRBV5-8 to TRBJ2-5; TRBD1 matches 8 bases. V shed 4 bases, J shed 5 bases, and the junction held 4 bases outside the gene matches. The CDR3 runs 13 residues. CDR1 and CDR2 from the germline V gene are SGHTS and YDEGEE. As DNA, the CDR3 is TGTGCCAGCAGCAGGACAGGGCGGGAGACCCAGTACTTC. It yields the protein CASSRTGRETQYF.

This chain connects TRBV15 to TRBJ2-3; 10 bases map to TRBD2. The CDR3 loop spans 16 amino acids. V lost 5 bases and J lost 2; bases outside the gene matches: 7. Per germline, CDR1 LNHNV and CDR2 YYDKDF (reference sequence). The CDR3 loop reads CATSRGLAEITDTQYF. The CDR3 nucleotides read TGTGCCACCAGCCGAGGACTAGCGGAGATCACAGATACGCAGTATTTT.

The V call is TRBV19, the J call TRBJ2-2; no definite D call. This CDR3 region has 16 residues. V was cut by 6 bases and J by 4 bases, with 18 bases left in between. The germline V gene encodes CDR1 LNHDA and CDR2 SQIVND (reference sequence). This CDR3 is CASRKTGPKLTGELFF. CDR3 coding DNA: TGTGCCAGTAGGAAAACGGGTCCCAAACTCACCGGGGAGCTGTTTTTT.

The chain is built from TRBV10-3 and TRBJ1-4, with D tentatively TRBD1 (5 bases). Germline V gene sequence: CDR1 ENHRY, CDR2 SYGVKD. CDR3 size: 15 residues. The ends were cut back, 3 bases at V and 5 bases at J, with 13 bases in the middle. The CDR3 DNA is TGTGCCATCAGTGACAGGCGGCGGGGGAATGAAAAACTGTTTTTT. Its translation is CAISDRRRGNEKLFF.

The chain is built from TRBV29-1 and TRBJ2-2, with a weak D call TRBD2 (6 bases). Germline CDR1 and CDR2: SQVTM and ANQGSEA. This CDR3 spans 13 amino acids. Trimming removed 1 base at V and 5 bases at J, with 8 bases between. CDR3 bases: TGCAGCGTTGAAGCGGGGGAGACCGGGGAGCTGTTTTTT. The encoded protein is CSVEAGETGELFF.

The chain joins TRBV19 to TRBJ2-5; tentative D call: TRBD1 (5 bases). The CDR3 sequence is 13 residues long. V was trimmed by 5 bases and J by 1 base, leaving 8 bases between them. CDR1 and CDR2 from the germline V gene are LNHDA and SQIVND (reference sequence). The CDR3 nucleotides read TGTGCCAGTAGTCGGACATTCCAAGAGACCCAGTACTTC. It specifies CASSRTFQETQYF.

The gene calls are TRBV5-6 and TRBJ2-2, with a weak D call TRBD1 (6 bases). Trimming removed 3 bases from V and 3 bases from J, with 21 bases in between. The CDR3 covers 18 residues. The germline gives CDR1 SGHDT, CDR2 YYEEEE. The DNA for the CDR3 is TGTGCCAGCAGCTGGAGGTTGGGACACAACCTCCACACCGGGGAGCTGTTTTTT. This sequence encodes CASSWRLGHNLHTGELFF.

V and J are TRBV10-3 and TRBJ1-4, with TRBD1 matching 10 bases. The CDR3 consists of 15 residues. Germline V gene lookup returns CDR1 ENHRY and CDR2 SYGVKD. V was pared by 5 bases and J by 6 bases, with 6 bases of the junction left unmatched. The CDR3 spells CAISPGTGADEKLFF. For the CDR3, the DNA is TGTGCCATCAGTCCTGGGACAGGGGCGGATGAAAAACTGTTTTTT.

V usage is TRBV7-8 and J usage is TRBJ1-6; D possibly corresponds to TRBD1 (5 bases). The V gene lost 5 bases and the J gene lost 8 bases, with 16 bases spanning the gap. The CDR3 spans 15 residues. Germline CDR1 reads SGHVS; CDR2 reads FQNEAQ. CDR3 in DNA: TGTGCCAGCAGCACCCCGGGCCCGGGGGATTCACCCCTCCACTTT. The encoded protein is CASSTPGPGDSPLHF.

The gene calls are TRBV7-7 and TRBJ2-7; TRBD1 matches 7 bases. Unmatched junction bases numbered 11, after V lost 1 base and J lost 5 bases. The V gene's germline CDR1 is SSHAT and CDR2 FNYEAQ (reference sequence). The CDR3 totals 16 residues. CDR3 region: CASSLELGQDAHEQYF. The CDR3 bases are TGTGCCAGCAGCTTAGAGTTAGGACAGGATGCCCACGAGCAGTACTTC.

This sequence joins TRBV9 and TRBJ2-5; D gene ambiguous. The ends were cut back, 4 bases at V and 2 bases at J, with 12 bases in the middle. The germline gives CDR1 SGDLS, CDR2 YYNGEE. This CDR3 region has 14 residues. In DNA, the CDR3 is TGTGCCAGCAGCCCCCCCGACTCTCAAGAGACCCAGTACTTC. This codes for CASSPPDSQETQYF.

CDR3 loop: CASSRIGLAGAQHSTDTQYF. The CDR3 DNA follows: TGTGCCAGTAGTCGAATTGGACTAGCGGGGGCCCAACACAGCACAGATACGCAGTATTTT. The V and J genes are TRBV19 and TRBJ2-3; TRBD2 agrees at 13 bases. From germline, CDR1 is LNHDA and CDR2 SQIVND (reference sequence). This CDR3 comprises 20 residues. The V and J ends lost 5 bases and 0 bases, in that order; junction bases with no gene match: 14.

The rearrangement joins TRBV18 to TRBJ1-1, with D possibly TRBD1 on 6 matching bases. The germline V gene encodes CDR1 KGHSH and CDR2 LQKENI. This CDR3 has 13 residues. The V gene lost 2 bases and the J gene lost 3 bases, with 7 bases spanning the gap. CDR3 sequence reads: CASSPDRHTEAFF. The CDR3 nucleotides are TGTGCCAGCTCACCAGACAGGCACACTGAAGCTTTCTTT.

V is TRBV7-9 and J is TRBJ2-2, with D possibly being TRBD2 (6 bases). V shed 5 bases and J shed 2 bases, with 18 bases lying between them. CDR1 and CDR2 from the germline V gene are SEHNR and FQNEAQ (reference sequence). There are 17 residues in the CDR3. CDR3 region: CASSGRRRGLNTGELFF. The CDR3, as DNA: TGTGCCAGCAGCGGCCGCCGGCGGGGCCTTAACACCGGGGAGCTGTTTTTT.

This clone came up once. The chain recombines TRBV7-6 with TRBJ1-5, with D possibly being TRBD1 (6 bases). V lost 5 bases and J lost 0, with 17 bases in between. Per the germline V gene, CDR1 is SGHVS and CDR2 is FNYEAQ. The CDR3 is made up of 17 amino acids. The CDR3 spells CASSQGTSRYSNQPQHF. DNA of the CDR3: TGTGCCAGCAGCCAAGGGACATCTAGATATAGCAATCAGCCCCAGCATTTT.

The genes are TRBV9 and TRBJ2-3, with a weak D call TRBD1 (7 bases). The CDR3 extends over 15 amino acids. V was clipped by 6 bases and J by 3 bases, with 17 bases between them. The V gene's germline CDR1 is SGDLS and CDR2 YYNGEE. The CDR3: CASTSGGPGTDTQYF. In DNA form, the CDR3 reads TGTGCCAGCACCTCAGGGGGGCCGGGGACAGATACGCAGTATTTT.

On this clone: Distinct nucleotide sequences in the sample also encode this CDR3. The chain uses TRBV3-1 (or the pseudogene TRBV3-2) and TRBJ1-6, with D uncertain. V was trimmed by 1 base and J by 7 bases, leaving 11 bases between them. The CDR3 extends over 15 amino acids. Germline values: CDR1 LGHDT, CDR2 YNNKEL (reference sequence). CDR3 loop: CASSQGGRGNSPLHF. CDR3 DNA sequence: TGTGCCAGCAGCCAAGGAGGCAGAGGCAATTCACCCCTCCACTTT.

The rearrangement joins TRBV7-9 to TRBJ2-1; the D gene is possibly TRBD2 (5 bases). Trimming stripped 1 base from V and 7 bases from J, with 14 bases between. CDR3 length equals 15 residues. Germline-derived CDR1 and CDR2 are SEHNR and FQNEAQ (reference sequence). CDR3: CASSLETGGWNEQFF. The DNA of the CDR3 is TGTGCCAGCAGCTTAGAGACTGGCGGGTGGAATGAGCAGTTCTTC.

This clone came up a few times. This sequence joins TRBV12-5 and TRBJ1-5; possibly TRBD1 for D (5 bases). CDR1 is LGHNT and CDR2 is FRNRAP in the germline V gene. The V end was cut by 3 bases, the J end by 7 bases, with 13 bases between. The CDR3 spans 14 residues. CDR3 sequence (DNA): TGTGCTAGTGGTTTCGTGTCAGGGTCCCAGCCCCAGCATTTT. Translating gives CASGFVSGSQPQHF.

The rearrangement uses TRBV30 and TRBJ1-6, with TRBD1 as a possible D gene (5 bases). Germline V gives CDR1 GTSNPN, CDR2 SVGIG (reference sequence). Trimming cost V 4 bases and J 7 bases, with 8 bases left between them. The CDR3 extends over 12 amino acids. DNA for the CDR3: TGTGCCTGGAACCACAGGAATTCACCCCTCCACTTT. Residues: CAWNHRNSPLHF.

The rearrangement uses TRBV2 and TRBJ2-3; a possible D gene is TRBD2 (6 bases). V was clipped by 1 base and J by 3 bases, with 17 bases between them. This CDR3 has 17 residues. CDR1 is SNHLY, CDR2 FYNNEI, per germline. The CDR3 here is CASSEGRWGVGTDTQYF. In DNA, the CDR3 is TGTGCCAGCAGTGAAGGGCGTTGGGGGGTTGGGACAGATACGCAGTATTTT.

The V gene is TRBV10-3, the J gene TRBJ1-1; 10 bases agree with TRBD1. The V gene end was trimmed by 2 bases and the J gene end by 10 bases; junction bases not matched to a gene: 1. The CDR3 length is 12 residues. The V gene's germline CDR1 is ENHRY and CDR2 SYGVKD. The CDR3 protein is CAISEGDRGAFF. The CDR3 DNA follows: TGTGCCATCAGTGAGGGGGACAGGGGAGCTTTCTTT.

The chain has TRBV10-1 and TRBJ1-1, with D tentatively TRBD1 (6 bases). The CDR3 totals 14 residues. V dropped 2 bases and J dropped 1 base, with 8 bases sitting between them. Germline CDR1 and CDR2: WNHNN and SYGVQD (reference sequence). The CDR3 sequence is CASSETGKNTEAFF. CDR3 sequence (DNA): TGCGCCAGCAGTGAGACAGGGAAGAACACTGAAGCTTTCTTT.

This sequence joins TRBV6-5 and TRBJ1-1, with D unclear. This CDR3 is built from 14 residues. CDR1 is MNHEY and CDR2 is SVGAGI in the germline V gene. The ends were cut back, 0 bases at V and 5 bases at J, with 10 bases in the middle. CDR3 in amino acids: CASSYSSGGTEAFF. The CDR3 nucleotides read TGTGCCAGCAGTTACTCGAGCGGAGGAACTGAAGCTTTCTTT.

The V gene is TRBV7-2, the J gene TRBJ1-6, with D perhaps TRBD1 (5 bases). V was trimmed by 3 bases and J by 6 bases, leaving 12 bases between them. Germline V gives CDR1 SGHTA, CDR2 FQGNSA. The CDR3 is 15 residues long. The DNA for the CDR3 is TGTGCCAGCAGCTTTTGGAGGGGACTTAATTCACCCCTCCACTTT. Its protein is CASSFWRGLNSPLHF.

This chain uses TRBV7-2 with TRBJ2-7; 8 bases align to TRBD2. This CDR3 comprises 15 residues. Trimming took 2 bases from V and 7 from J; bases not matched to a gene: 10. CDR1 is SGHTA and CDR2 is FQGNSA in the germline V gene. The CDR3 protein is CASSLSPTGGREQYF. CDR3 in DNA: TGTGCCAGCAGCTTATCACCCACGGGGGGGCGGGAGCAGTACTTC.

This chain joins TRBV23-1 and TRBJ1-5; D is undetermined. TRBV23-1 is marked as an open reading frame, function uncertain. The CDR3 covers 13 residues. Trimming stripped 2 bases from V and 7 bases from J, with 9 bases between. In nucleotides, the CDR3 is TGCGCCAGCAGTCAAAGGAGGGAGCAGCCCCAGCATTTT. It is translated as CASSQRREQPQHF.

The chain uses TRBV30 and TRBJ1-2, with D perhaps matching TRBD1 (6 bases). The V gene's germline CDR1 is GTSNPN and CDR2 SVGIG (reference sequence). The V end lost 3 bases, the J end lost 2 bases, and 13 bases lay between the germline ends. There are 14 residues in the CDR3. Here the CDR3 reads CAWSPTTGNYGYTF. The CDR3 DNA reads TGTGCCTGGAGCCCAACCACAGGGAACTATGGCTACACCTTC.